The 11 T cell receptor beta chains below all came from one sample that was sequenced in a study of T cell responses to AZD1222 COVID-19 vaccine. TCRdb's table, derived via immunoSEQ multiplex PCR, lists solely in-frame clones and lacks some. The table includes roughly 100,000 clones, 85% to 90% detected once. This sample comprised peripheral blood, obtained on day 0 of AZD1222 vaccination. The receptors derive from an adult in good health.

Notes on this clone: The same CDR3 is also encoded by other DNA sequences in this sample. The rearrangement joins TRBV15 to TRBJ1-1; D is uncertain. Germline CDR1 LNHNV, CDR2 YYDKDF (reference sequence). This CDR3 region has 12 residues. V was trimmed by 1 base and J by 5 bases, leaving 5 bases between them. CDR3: CATSRGGTEAFF. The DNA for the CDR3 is TGTGCCACCAGCAGAGGGGGTACTGAAGCTTTCTTT.

CDR3 in amino acids: CASSYGQGAGELFF. The CDR3 nucleotides are TGTGCCAGCAGTTACGGACAGGGGGCCGGGGAGCTGTTTTTT. V is TRBV6-5 and J is TRBJ2-2; 10 nucleotides agree with TRBD1. Looked up from germline, CDR1 is MNHEY and CDR2 is SVGAGI. Trimming took 2 bases from V and 6 from J; bases not matched to a gene: 0. The CDR3 is made up of 14 amino acids.

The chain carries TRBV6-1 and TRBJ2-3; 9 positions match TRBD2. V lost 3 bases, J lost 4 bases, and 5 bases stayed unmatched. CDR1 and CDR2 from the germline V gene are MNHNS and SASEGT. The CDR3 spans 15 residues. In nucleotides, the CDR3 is TGTGCCAGCAGTGATGGAGCGGGGGGTGCAGATACGCAGTATTTT. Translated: CASSDGAGGADTQYF.

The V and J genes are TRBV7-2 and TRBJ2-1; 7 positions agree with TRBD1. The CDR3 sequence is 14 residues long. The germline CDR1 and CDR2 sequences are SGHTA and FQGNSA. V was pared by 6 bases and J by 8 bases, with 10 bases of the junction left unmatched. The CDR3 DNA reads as TGTGCCAGCAGAAAGAGACAGGGCGGAGATGAGCAGTTCTTC. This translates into CASRKRQGGDEQFF. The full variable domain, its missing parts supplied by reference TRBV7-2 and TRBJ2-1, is GAGVSQSPSNKVTEKGKDVELRCDPISGHTALYWYRQSLGQGLEFLIYFQGNSAPDKSGLPSDRFSAERTGGSVSTLTIQRTQQEDSAVYLCASRKRQGGDEQFFGPGTRLTVL.

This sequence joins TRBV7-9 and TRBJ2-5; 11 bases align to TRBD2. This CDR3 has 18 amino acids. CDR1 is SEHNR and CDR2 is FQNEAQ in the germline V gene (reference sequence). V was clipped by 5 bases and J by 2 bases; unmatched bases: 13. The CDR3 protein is CASSGPGLAVNPQETQYF. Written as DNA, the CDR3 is TGTGCCAGCAGCGGTCCGGGACTAGCGGTAAACCCTCAAGAGACCCAGTACTTC.

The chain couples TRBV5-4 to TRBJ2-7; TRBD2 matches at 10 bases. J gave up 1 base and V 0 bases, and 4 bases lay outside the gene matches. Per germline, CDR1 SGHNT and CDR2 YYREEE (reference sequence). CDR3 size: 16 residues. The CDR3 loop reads CASSLGSGRASYEQYF. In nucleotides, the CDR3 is TGTGCCAGCAGCTTGGGAAGCGGGAGGGCGTCCTACGAGCAGTACTTC. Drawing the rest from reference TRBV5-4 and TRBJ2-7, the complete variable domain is ETGVTQSPTHLIKTRGQQVTLRCSSQSGHNTVSWYQQALGQGPQFIFQYYREEENGRGNFPPRFSGLQFPNYSSELNVNALELDDSALYLCASSLGSGRASYEQYFGPGTRLTVT.

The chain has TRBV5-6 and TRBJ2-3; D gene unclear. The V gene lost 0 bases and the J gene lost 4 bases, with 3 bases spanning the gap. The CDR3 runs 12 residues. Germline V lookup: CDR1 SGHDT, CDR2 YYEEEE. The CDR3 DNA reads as TGTGCCAGCAGCTTGGGTTCAGATACGCAGTATTTT. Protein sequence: CASSLGSDTQYF.

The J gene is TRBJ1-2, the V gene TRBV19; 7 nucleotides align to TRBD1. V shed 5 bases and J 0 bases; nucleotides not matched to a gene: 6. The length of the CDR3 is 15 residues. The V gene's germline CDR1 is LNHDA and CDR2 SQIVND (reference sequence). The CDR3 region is CASSPRTGANYGYTF. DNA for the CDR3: TGTGCCAGTAGTCCCCGGACAGGAGCTAACTATGGCTACACCTTC.

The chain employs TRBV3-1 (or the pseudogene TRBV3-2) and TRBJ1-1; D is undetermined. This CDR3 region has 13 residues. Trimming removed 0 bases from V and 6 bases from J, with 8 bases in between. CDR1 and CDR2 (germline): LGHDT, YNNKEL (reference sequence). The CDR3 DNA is TGTGCCAGCAGCCAAGACTACCGGTCTGAAGCTTTCTTT. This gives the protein CASSQDYRSEAFF.

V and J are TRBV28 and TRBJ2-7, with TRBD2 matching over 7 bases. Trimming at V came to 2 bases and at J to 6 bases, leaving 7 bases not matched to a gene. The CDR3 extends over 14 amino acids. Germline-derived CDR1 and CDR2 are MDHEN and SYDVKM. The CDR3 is CASSLVGGPSEQYF. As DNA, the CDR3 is TGTGCCAGCAGTTTAGTGGGAGGGCCCAGCGAGCAGTACTTC.

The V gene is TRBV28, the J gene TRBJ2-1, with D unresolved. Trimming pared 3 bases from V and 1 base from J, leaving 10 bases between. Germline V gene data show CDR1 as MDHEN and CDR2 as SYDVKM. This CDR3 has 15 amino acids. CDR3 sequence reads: CASSFDGSSYNEQFF. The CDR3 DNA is TGTGCCAGCAGTTTCGACGGGTCTTCCTACAATGAGCAGTTCTTC.